This paragraph covers one T cell receptor (beta chain) sequence. The V gene's germline CDR1 is MNHNY and CDR2 SVGAGI (reference sequence). The CDR3 contains 13 residues. V gave up 8 bases and J gave up 0 bases, with 8 bases separating them. This specimen belongs to a study of blood T cell repertoires in COVID-19. Background on the study: Acute and convalescent COVID-19 samples came from the United States, Italy and Spain. The cDNA or gDNA used as material had been derived from T cells, B-cell-depleted T cells, or PBMCs.

Original processing notes: Counts of nucleated cells, estimated from reference gene primer amplification, were obtained. Here immunoSEQ multiplex PCR was the method, and the copy in TCRdb shows in-frame clones only, minus some. The V and J calls and clone size were taken over from that table, and D and trimming were inferred from the DNA. Here the sample spans roughly 50,000 clones, roughly 86% being singletons. This TCR derives from a woman aged 55-69 years with acute or convalescent COVID-19. The sample was peripheral blood. The rearrangement joins TRBV6-6 to TRBJ1-5; D is ambiguous. The CDR3 DNA sequence: TGTGCCAGCGGCCACAGTAGCAATCAGCCCCAGCATTTT. Translating gives CASGHSSNQPQHF.